This T cell receptor beta chain was identified during a study of blood T cells in healthy people across ages. The authors ran a second PCR of roughly 6 to 12 cycles using a sample-barcoded 5' primer and a J-beta primer mix. The authors tagged each cDNA molecule using a template-switch adaptor with 12 random nucleotides. MiXCR, run by TCRdb on the 5' RACE reads, gives a single entry per CDR3 protein. The sample carries roughly 1.5 million distinct CDR3 sequences, 35% to 45% recorded once. Researchers collected roughly 10 milliliters of peripheral blood from every single donor. The CDR3 totals 16 residues. CDR1 and CDR2 (germline): MDHEN, SYDVKM. The V and J ends lost 3 bases and 4 bases respectively, with 16 bases between them.

This sequence joins TRBV28 and TRBJ2-1; D is possibly TRBD2 (7 bases). Source material: blood. The receptor was derived from a woman aged 18-35 years in good health. The DNA for the CDR3 is TGTGCCAGCAGTTTGGGAGGGACATTACTATACAATGAGCAGTTCTTC. Its translation: CASSLGGTLLYNEQFF.